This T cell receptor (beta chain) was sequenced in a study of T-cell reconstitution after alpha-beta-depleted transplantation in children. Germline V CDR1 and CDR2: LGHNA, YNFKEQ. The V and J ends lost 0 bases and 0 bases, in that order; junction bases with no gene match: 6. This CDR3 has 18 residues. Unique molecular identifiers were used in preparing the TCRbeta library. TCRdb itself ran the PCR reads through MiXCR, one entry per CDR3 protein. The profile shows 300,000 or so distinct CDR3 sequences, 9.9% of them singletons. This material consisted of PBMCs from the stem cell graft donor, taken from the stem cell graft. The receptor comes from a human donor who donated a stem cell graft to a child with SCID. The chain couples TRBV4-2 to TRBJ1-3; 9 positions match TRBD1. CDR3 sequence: CASSQDGRGQGSGNTIYF. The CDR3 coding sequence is TGTGCCAGCAGCCAAGATGGACGGGGACAGGGCTCTGGAAACACCATATATTTT.